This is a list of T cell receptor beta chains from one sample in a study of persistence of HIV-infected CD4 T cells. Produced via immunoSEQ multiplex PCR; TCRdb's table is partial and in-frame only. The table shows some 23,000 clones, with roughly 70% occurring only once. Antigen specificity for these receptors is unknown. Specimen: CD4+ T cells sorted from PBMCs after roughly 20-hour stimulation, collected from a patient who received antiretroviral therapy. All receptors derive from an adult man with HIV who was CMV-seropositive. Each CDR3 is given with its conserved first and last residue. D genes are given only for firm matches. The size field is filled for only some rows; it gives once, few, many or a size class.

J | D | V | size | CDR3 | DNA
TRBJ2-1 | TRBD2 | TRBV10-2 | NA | CASSSGTSGGAREQFF | TGCGCCAGCAGCTCCGGGACTAGCGGGGGGGCCCGTGAGCAGTTCTTC
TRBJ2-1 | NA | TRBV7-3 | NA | CASSRGLGYNEQFF | TGTGCCAGCAGCCGGGGACTGGGCTACAATGAGCAGTTCTTC
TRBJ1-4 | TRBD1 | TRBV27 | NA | CASSLAGTGKLFF | TGTGCCAGCAGTCTTGCCGGGACAGGGAAACTGTTTTTT
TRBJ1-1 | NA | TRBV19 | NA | CASTLRGGAAFF | TGTGCCAGTACCCTGAGGGGGGGGGCAGCTTTCTTT
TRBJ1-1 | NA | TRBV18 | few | CASSEESNTEAFF | TGTGCCAGCTCCGAAGAGTCAAACACTGAAGCTTTCTTT
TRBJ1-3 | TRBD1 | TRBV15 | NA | CATSRRQGAGNTIYF | TGTGCCACCAGCAGAAGACAGGGGGCTGGAAACACCATATATTTT
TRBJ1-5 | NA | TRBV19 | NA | CASSIQGDALAQHF | TGTGCCAGTAGTATTCAAGGGGACGCTTTGGCCCAGCATTTT
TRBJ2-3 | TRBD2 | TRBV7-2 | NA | CASRHGNSGAFRAQYF | TGTGCCAGCAGACATGGGAATAGCGGGGCGTTTCGAGCGCAGTATTTT
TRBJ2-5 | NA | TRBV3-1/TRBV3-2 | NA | CASSLPPVVETQYF | TGTGCCAGCAGCCTCCCCCCGGTAGTGGAGACCCAGTACTTC
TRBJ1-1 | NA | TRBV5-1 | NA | CASSSPGTAFF | TGCGCCAGCAGTTCCCCTGGGACAGCTTTCTTT
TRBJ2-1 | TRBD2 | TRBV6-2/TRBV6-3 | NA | CASSYSGTSVNEQFF | TGTGCCAGCAGTTACTCAGGGACTAGTGTCAATGAGCAGTTCTTC
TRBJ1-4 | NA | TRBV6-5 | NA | CASSYSSLGGDEKLFF | TGTGCCAGCAGTTACTCGAGTTTAGGGGGGGATGAAAAACTGTTTTTT
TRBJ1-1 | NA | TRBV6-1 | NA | CASSERGLTEAFF | TGTGCCAGCAGTGAGCGGGGCCTGACTGAAGCTTTCTTT
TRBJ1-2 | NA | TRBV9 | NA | CASSVLLRDGYTF | TGTGCCAGCAGCGTTCTTCTCAGGGACGGCTACACCTTC
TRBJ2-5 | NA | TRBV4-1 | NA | CASSLQGARETQYF | TGCGCCAGCAGCCTACAGGGCGCCCGGGAGACCCAGTACTTC
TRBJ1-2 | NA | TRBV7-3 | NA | CASSPFAGAGYGYTF | TGTGCCAGCAGCCCCTTCGCAGGGGCAGGGTATGGCTACACCTTC
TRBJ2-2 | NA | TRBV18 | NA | CASSVDRFPQNTGELFF | TGTGCCAGCTCAGTAGACAGGTTCCCTCAGAACACCGGGGAGCTGTTTTTT
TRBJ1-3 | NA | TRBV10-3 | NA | CAISPTGTTGNTIYF | TGTGCCATCAGTCCGACCGGGACTACTGGAAACACCATATATTTT
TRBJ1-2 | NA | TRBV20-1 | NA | CSATPNYGYTF | TGCAGTGCTACACCAAACTATGGCTACACCTTC
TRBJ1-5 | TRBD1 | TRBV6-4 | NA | CASTYKGTGVINNQPQHF | TGTGCCAGCACATACAAGGGGACAGGGGTTATTAACAATCAGCCCCAGCATTTT
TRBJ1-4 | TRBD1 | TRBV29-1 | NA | CSVEGQGGEKLFF | TGCAGCGTTGAAGGACAGGGGGGTGAAAAACTGTTTTTT
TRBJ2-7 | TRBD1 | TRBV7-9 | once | CASSRTGDEQYF | TGTGCCAGCAGCCGGACAGGGGACGAGCAGTACTTC
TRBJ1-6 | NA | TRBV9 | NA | CASSVRAQGNSPLHF | TGTGCCAGCAGCGTAAGGGCACAGGGAAATTCACCCCTCCACTTT
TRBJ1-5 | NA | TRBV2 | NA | CASSSQGRFGQPQHF | TGTGCCAGCAGCTCCCAGGGGAGATTTGGTCAGCCCCAGCATTTT
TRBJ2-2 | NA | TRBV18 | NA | CASSQNKNTGELFF | TGTGCCAGCTCCCAGAACAAGAACACCGGGGAGCTGTTTTTT
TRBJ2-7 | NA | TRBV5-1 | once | CASSLGTGSTEQYF | TGCGCCAGCAGCTTAGGGACGGGGTCTACGGAGCAGTACTTC
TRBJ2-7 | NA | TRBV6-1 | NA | CASSDWGQSSYEQYF | TGTGCCAGCAGTGATTGGGGGCAGAGCTCCTACGAGCAGTACTTC
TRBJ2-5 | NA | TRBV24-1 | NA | CATSTGGTETQYF | TGTGCCACCAGTACCGGGGGAACAGAGACCCAGTACTTC
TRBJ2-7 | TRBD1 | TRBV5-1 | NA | CASSLTGMGSYEQYF | TGCGCCAGCAGCCTGACAGGGATGGGCTCCTACGAGCAGTACTTC
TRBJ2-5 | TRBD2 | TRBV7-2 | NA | CASSSRDYQETQYF | TGTGCCAGCAGCTCCCGGGACTATCAAGAGACCCAGTACTTC
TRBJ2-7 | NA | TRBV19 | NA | CASSIETTVYDEQYF | TGTGCCAGTAGTATAGAAACAACCGTTTATGACGAGCAGTACTTC
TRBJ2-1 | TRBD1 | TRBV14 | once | CASSQKWTGGSHEQFF | TGTGCCAGCAGCCAAAAATGGACAGGGGGTAGCCATGAGCAGTTCTTC
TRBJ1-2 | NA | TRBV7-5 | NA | CARSSDRDSENYGYTF | TGTGCCAGAAGCTCAGACCGGGACAGCGAGAACTATGGCTACACCTTC
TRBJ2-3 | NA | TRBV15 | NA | CATSPDRGRATDTQYF | TGTGCCACCAGCCCAGACCGGGGCAGGGCAACAGATACGCAGTATTTT
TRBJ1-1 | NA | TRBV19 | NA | CASSIQGSTEAFF | TGTGCCAGTAGTATTCAGGGTAGTACTGAAGCTTTCTTT
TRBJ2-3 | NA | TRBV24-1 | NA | CATSAPSSTDTQYF | TGTGCCACCAGTGCGCCGTCTAGCACAGATACGCAGTATTTT
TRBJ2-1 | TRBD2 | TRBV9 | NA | CASSQSGGPYNEQFF | TGTGCCAGCAGCCAGAGCGGGGGGCCCTACAATGAGCAGTTCTTC
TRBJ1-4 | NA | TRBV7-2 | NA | CASSLSVGRELFF | TGTGCCAGCAGCTTATCCGTTGGCCGAGAACTGTTTTTT
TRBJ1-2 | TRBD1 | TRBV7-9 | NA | CASSLGSTGGVDGYTF | TGTGCCAGCAGCTTAGGGTCCACAGGGGGAGTGGATGGCTACACCTTC
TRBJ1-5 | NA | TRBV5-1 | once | CASSLVPSDSNQPQHF | TGCGCCAGCAGCTTGGTTCCGTCGGATAGCAATCAGCCCCAGCATTTT
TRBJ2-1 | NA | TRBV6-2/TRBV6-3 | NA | CASSVRLNEQFF | TGTGCCAGCAGTGTCAGGCTTAATGAGCAGTTCTTC
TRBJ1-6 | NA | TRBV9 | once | CASSVEAGQSPLHF | TGTGCCAGCAGCGTAGAGGCAGGGCAATCACCCCTCCACTTT
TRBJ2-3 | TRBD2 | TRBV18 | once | CASSPLRGGSSDTQYF | TGTGCCAGCTCACCACTGCGGGGGGGCAGTTCAGATACGCAGTATTTT
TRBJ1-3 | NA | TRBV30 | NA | CAWSPGFQGEPGNTIYF | TGTGCCTGGAGCCCAGGATTTCAAGGGGAGCCTGGAAACACCATATATTTT
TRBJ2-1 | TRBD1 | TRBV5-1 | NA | CASSVGTGSWDEQFF | TGCGCCAGCAGCGTAGGGACAGGGAGTTGGGATGAGCAGTTCTTC
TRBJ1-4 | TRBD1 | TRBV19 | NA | CASSIPTGANEKLFF | TGTGCCAGTAGTATTCCTACAGGGGCAAATGAAAAACTGTTTTTT
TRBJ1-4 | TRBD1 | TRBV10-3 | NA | CAIRSGTGDEKLFF | TGTGCCATCAGGTCCGGGACAGGGGATGAAAAACTGTTTTTT
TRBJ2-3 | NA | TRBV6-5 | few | CASSFNGGTDTQYF | TGTGCCAGCAGTTTTAATGGGGGCACAGATACGCAGTATTTT
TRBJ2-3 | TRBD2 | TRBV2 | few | CASRIGLAGNTDTQYF | TGTGCCAGCAGGATCGGGCTAGCGGGTAACACAGATACGCAGTATTTT
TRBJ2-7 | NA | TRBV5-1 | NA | CASSRSSKHHEQYF | TGCGCCAGCAGCCGTTCTAGTAAACACCACGAGCAGTACTTC
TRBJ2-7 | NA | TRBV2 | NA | CASSVIDEQYF | TGTGCCAGCAGTGTCATTGACGAGCAGTACTTC
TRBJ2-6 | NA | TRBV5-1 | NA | CASRSNVGANVLTF | TGCGCCAGCCGCTCGAATGTTGGGGCCAACGTCCTGACTTTC
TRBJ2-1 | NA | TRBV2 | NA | CASSVGLQGKSNEQFF | TGTGCCAGCAGTGTAGGTCTCCAGGGGAAGTCGAATGAGCAGTTCTTC
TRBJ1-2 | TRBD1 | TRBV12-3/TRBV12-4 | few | CASSLQGEGYTF | TGTGCCAGCAGTTTACAGGGGGAAGGCTACACCTTC
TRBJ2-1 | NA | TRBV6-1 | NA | CASSAPAGASEDEQFF | TGTGCCAGCAGTGCCCCTGCGGGGGCCTCCGAAGATGAGCAGTTCTTC
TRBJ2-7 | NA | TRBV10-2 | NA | CATLAPQGIHEQYF | TGCGCCACCCTCGCGCCACAGGGTATACACGAGCAGTACTTC